The 31 T cell receptor beta chains given below trace back to one sample, sequenced in a study of T-cell memory formation after mild COVID-19. TCRdb re-derived calls from the 5' RACE reads in MiXCR, one entry per CDR3 protein. The table lists hundreds of thousands of distinct CDR3 sequences, 15% to 20% of them singletons. Sequencing was performed on PBMCs or a T cell subset sorted from them (not recorded which). The receptors stem from a man aged 18-30 years who had mild COVID-19 (a few samples of this study predate the infection). Cell type and time point are not known.

This clonotype was seen repeatedly, ten times or more. The chain uses TRBV7-2 and TRBJ2-5; 12 bases agree with TRBD2. In germline, CDR1 is SGHTA, CDR2 FQGNSA. V lost 5 bases, J lost 5 bases, and 9 bases stayed unmatched. There are 16 residues in the CDR3. This chain's CDR3 is CASSQASGGAGETQYF. CDR3 sequence (DNA): TGTGCCAGCAGCCAAGCTAGCGGGGGGGCCGGTGAGACCCAGTACTTC.

This rearrangement joins TRBV4-3 to TRBJ2-2; a weak D match, TRBD2 (7 bases). This CDR3 region has 15 residues. Trimming removed 0 bases from V and 5 bases from J, with 10 bases in between. Germline V gives CDR1 LGHNA, CDR2 YSLEER. The CDR3 DNA is TGCGCCAGCAGCCAAGAAGGGGGGGGTACCGGGGAGCTGTTTTTT. Encoded protein: CASSQEGGGTGELFF.

This clonotype turned up a few times. The rearrangement links TRBV5-8 to TRBJ1-1; 8 nucleotides align to TRBD1. The CDR3 contains 14 residues. V was pared by 0 bases and J by 3 bases, with 1 base of the junction left unmatched. Germline V CDR1 and CDR2: SGHTS, YDEGEE. CDR3 residues: CASSLETGDTEAFF. The CDR3 DNA reads as TGTGCCAGCAGCTTGGAGACAGGGGACACTGAAGCTTTCTTT.

This clonotype appeared a few times. This rearrangement joins TRBV5-1 to TRBJ2-5; 8 positions match TRBD2. The CDR3 consists of 18 residues. V was clipped by 2 bases and J by 5 bases; unmatched bases: 17. Germline V gene data show CDR1 as SGHRS and CDR2 as YFSETQ. The CDR3 DNA sequence: TGCGCCAGCAGCTTACCCGGACTCAGCGGGGGCCCCGGGGAGACCCAGTACTTC. It translates to CASSLPGLSGGPGETQYF.

The J gene is TRBJ1-6, the V gene TRBV5-4, with a tentative D call TRBD1 (5 bases). In germline, CDR1 is SGHNT, CDR2 YYREEE (reference sequence). The CDR3 is 14 amino acids. Trimming left V 4 bases short and J 7 bases short, with 12 bases between. The CDR3 region has the DNA TGTGCCAGCAGCCTAAATAACAGGAATTCACCCCTCCACTTT. This sequence encodes CASSLNNRNSPLHF.

V gene TRBV7-8 combines with J gene TRBJ1-6, with D possibly matching TRBD1 (6 bases). The length of the CDR3 is 16 residues. Germline assignment: CDR1 SGHVS and CDR2 FQNEAQ. The ends were cut back, 2 bases at V and 9 bases at J, with 17 bases in the middle. The CDR3 sequence: CASSLTEQGLGSPLHF. CDR3 DNA: TGTGCCAGCAGCTTAACAGAACAGGGACTGGGTTCACCCCTCCACTTT.

This clonotype came up a few times. The chain has TRBV11-2 and TRBJ2-5, with D possibly TRBD2 on 6 matching bases. Per the germline V gene, CDR1 is SGHAT and CDR2 is FQNNGV. V dropped 5 bases and J dropped 1 base, with 14 bases sitting between them. The CDR3 is made up of 15 amino acids. In DNA, the CDR3 is TGTGCCAGCAGCAGGAGAGGACTACCCCAAGAGACCCAGTACTTC. Protein sequence: CASSRRGLPQETQYF.

This clonotype turned up a few times. This chain links TRBV5-1 with TRBJ2-5, with TRBD2 matching 8 bases. Trimming removed 4 bases from V and 5 bases from J; junction bases left unmatched: 7. This CDR3 is built from 14 residues. Germline V CDR1 and CDR2: SGHRS, YFSETQ. DNA for the CDR3: TGCGCCAGCAGCCCCGGGACTAGTACTGAGACCCAGTACTTC. Translated: CASSPGTSTETQYF.

The rearrangement joins TRBV23-1 to TRBJ2-7, with 7 bases identical to TRBD1. TRBV23-1 belongs to the ORF category, with a function that is uncertain. Losses at the gene ends were 5 bases for V and 4 bases for J; bases not matched to a gene: 8. CDR3 length equals 14 residues. Written as DNA, the CDR3 is TGCGCCAGCAGTAGACCGGGACAGATTTACGAGCAGTACGTC. It translates to CASSRPGQIYEQYV.

This clonotype was seen only a few times. The gene calls are TRBV7-2 and TRBJ2-2, with D possibly called TRBD1 or TRBD2 (5 bases each). There are 15 residues in the CDR3. V lost 6 bases and J 8 bases, leaving 19 bases between the germline ends. Germline V gene data show CDR1 as SGHTA and CDR2 as FQGNSA. In DNA, the CDR3 is TGTGCCAGCAGACGCCCCGGGGCCAAGGAAGGGGAGCTGTTTTTT. Translating gives CASRRPGAKEGELFF.

The chain recombines TRBV4-2 with TRBJ1-3; D perhaps matches TRBD1 (6 bases). Trimming removed 2 bases at V and 0 bases at J, with 8 bases between. CDR1 and CDR2 (germline): LGHNA, YNFKEQ. The CDR3 has 15 residues. CDR3 nucleotide sequence: TGTGCCAGCAGCCAATTAGGGGGCTCTGGAAACACCATATATTTT. It codes for CASSQLGGSGNTIYF.

This clonotype was observed a few times. The chain joins TRBV20-1 to TRBJ1-2, with unresolved D. Germline CDR1 reads DFQATT; CDR2 reads SNEGSKA (reference sequence). The CDR3 extends over 14 amino acids. Trimming shortened V by 1 base and J by 1 base, and 10 bases separated the two germline ends. This chain's CDR3 is CSARAPRVNYGYTF. The CDR3 region has the DNA TGCAGTGCTAGAGCCCCCCGGGTTAACTATGGCTACACCTTC.

The chain has TRBV6-6 and TRBJ2-3; the match to TRBD1 covers 9 bases. Losses at the gene ends were 7 bases for V and 3 bases for J; bases not matched to a gene: 5. The germline CDR1 and CDR2 sequences are MNHNY and SVGAGI (reference sequence). The CDR3 is 14 amino acids. In nucleotides, the CDR3 is TGTGCCAGCAAGACAGGGGGGGCTACAGATACGCAGTATTTT. Encoded protein: CASKTGGATDTQYF.

V is TRBV29-1 and J is TRBJ2-1; D could derive from TRBD1 or TRBD2 (5 bases each). Trimming pared 6 bases from V and 9 bases from J, leaving 18 bases between. Germline V gene data show CDR1 as SQVTM and CDR2 as ANQGSEA. This CDR3 region has 13 residues. The CDR3: CSVGTRLVGEQFF. CDR3 in DNA: TGCAGCGTCGGGACCCGGTTGGTGGGTGAGCAGTTCTTC.

The chain joins TRBV6-1 to TRBJ2-1, with D perhaps given as TRBD1 or TRBD2 (5 bases each). CDR1 MNHNS and CDR2 SASEGT come from the germline V gene. V lost 4 bases and J lost 5, with 18 bases in between. The CDR3 covers 16 residues. The DNA of the CDR3 is TGTGCCAGCAGTGTCCTGACCGGGACCCGAGACAATGAGCAGTTCTTC. This translates into CASSVLTGTRDNEQFF.

This clonotype showed up many times. V usage is TRBV5-5 and J usage is TRBJ1-2, with 7 bases fitting TRBD1. Germline CDR1 is SGHKS and CDR2 is YYEKEE (reference sequence). V dropped 0 bases and J dropped 6; count of bases not matched to a gene: 8. The CDR3 contains 15 residues. The CDR3 sequence: CASSLEEGAPHGYTF. DNA of the CDR3: TGTGCCAGCAGCTTGGAGGAGGGGGCCCCCCATGGCTACACCTTC.

This clonotype was detected once. The chain is built from TRBV4-3 and TRBJ2-5, with 13 nucleotides matching TRBD2. The V segment lost 1 base and the J segment 5 bases; nucleotides outside the gene matches: 4. Germline-derived CDR1 and CDR2 are LGHNA and YSLEER. The CDR3 length is 16 residues. The CDR3 here is CASSQGLAGGSETQYF. For the CDR3, the DNA is TGCGCCAGCAGCCAAGGACTAGCGGGGGGATCGGAGACCCAGTACTTC.

Only a few counts were recorded for this clonotype. This chain links TRBV4-3 with TRBJ1-1; D is ambiguous. Germline CDR1 is LGHNA and CDR2 is YSLEER. V shed 3 bases and J shed 2 bases, with 10 bases lying between them. The CDR3 is 14 amino acids. CDR3 DNA: TGCGCCAGCAGCCAGCACATTTCCAACACTGAAGCTTTCTTT. Translated: CASSQHISNTEAFF.

This clonotype was found a few times. The genes are TRBV7-2 and TRBJ2-3, with 11 bases identical to TRBD2. The CDR3 has 15 amino acids. V gave up 5 bases and J gave up 5 bases; unmatched junction bases: 6. CDR1 and CDR2 from the germline V gene are SGHTA and FQGNSA. CDR3 residues: CASSLLAGAGDTQYF. As DNA, the CDR3 is TGTGCCAGCAGCCTACTAGCGGGGGCGGGAGATACGCAGTATTTT.

This clonotype was seen a few times. This CDR3 reads CASSLDPGGGYNEQFF. CDR3 DNA sequence: TGTGCCAGCAGTTTAGACCCAGGCGGGGGGTACAATGAGCAGTTCTTC. V gene TRBV28 combines with J gene TRBJ2-1, with 8 bases matching TRBD2. CDR1 is MDHEN, CDR2 SYDVKM, per germline. Trimming at V came to 2 bases and at J to 4 bases, leaving 7 bases not matched to a gene. The length of the CDR3 is 16 residues.

This clonotype was detected only a few times. This chain uses TRBV11-2 with TRBJ2-5; D might be TRBD1 (6 bases). Germline V gene data show CDR1 as SGHAT and CDR2 as FQNNGV. The ends were cut back, 5 bases at V and 4 bases at J, with 14 bases in the middle. CDR3 size: 14 residues. The CDR3 loop reads CASSARQVRETQYF. The CDR3, as DNA: TGTGCCAGCAGCGCCCGACAGGTTCGAGAGACCCAGTACTTC.

This clonotype was seen more than once but under ten times. J is TRBJ2-5 and V is TRBV9, with 7 bases that match TRBD1. V trimming: 5 bases; J trimming: 5 bases; junction bases outside the gene matches: 6. This CDR3 has 13 residues. Germline V gives CDR1 SGDLS, CDR2 YYNGEE. CDR3 loop: CASRHTGEETQYF. The CDR3 coding sequence is TGTGCCAGCAGGCATACAGGGGAGGAGACCCAGTACTTC.

This clonotype has only a few counts. The V gene is TRBV7-2, the J gene TRBJ2-5, with a possible D match to TRBD1 (5 bases). The CDR3 runs 17 residues. V was pared by 3 bases and J by 4 bases, with 21 bases between. Germline V gene sequence: CDR1 SGHTA, CDR2 FQGNSA. The DNA of the CDR3 is TGTGCCAGCAGCTTTGATGGGGCCGAAAGCTTCCGAGAGACCCAGTACTTC. This codes for CASSFDGAESFRETQYF.

There are many counts of this clonotype. The chain uses TRBV6-5 and TRBJ2-3; 7 bases fit TRBD2. V dropped 4 bases and J dropped 0; count of bases not matched to a gene: 7. This CDR3 comprises 16 residues. From germline, CDR1 is MNHEY and CDR2 SVGAGI. CDR3 amino acids: CASSSGASGSTDTQYF. The CDR3 bases are TGTGCCAGCAGTTCTGGGGCTAGCGGAAGCACAGATACGCAGTATTTT.

The sample holds a few counts of this clonotype. The genes are TRBV20-1 and TRBJ2-7; tentatively, D is TRBD1 (6 bases). The CDR3 consists of 16 residues. Trimming took 6 bases from V and 3 from J, leaving 24 bases between them. Per germline, CDR1 DFQATT and CDR2 SNEGSKA (reference sequence). The CDR3 loop is CSAAWPQGRRFYEQYV. The CDR3 DNA sequence: TGCAGTGCGGCTTGGCCCCAGGGGCGAAGGTTCTACGAGCAGTACGTC.

This sequence joins TRBV4-2 and TRBJ2-3, with D possibly matching TRBD1 (6 bases). The CDR3 spans 15 residues. Germline V CDR1 and CDR2: LGHNA, YNFKEQ. Trimming stripped 0 bases from V and 2 bases from J, with 9 bases between. The CDR3 sequence is CASSQEGHTTDTQYF. CDR3 nucleotides: TGTGCCAGCAGCCAAGAGGGACATACCACAGATACGCAGTATTTT.

This clonotype has more than one count but fewer than ten. V gene TRBV9 combines with J gene TRBJ2-3, with 8 bases identical to TRBD2. V was clipped by 0 bases and J by 0 bases; unmatched bases: 3. Germline V gene lookup returns CDR1 SGDLS and CDR2 YYNGEE. The CDR3 has 16 residues. CDR3 loop: CASSVESGGSTDTQYF. CDR3 nucleotide sequence: TGTGCCAGCAGCGTAGAGAGCGGGGGAAGCACAGATACGCAGTATTTT.

The chain uses TRBV20-1 and TRBJ2-3, with TRBD1 as a possible D gene (6 bases). V was trimmed by 5 bases and J by 5 bases, leaving 11 bases between them. CDR3 size: 12 residues. Per the germline V gene, CDR1 is DFQATT and CDR2 is SNEGSKA (reference sequence). The CDR3 region has the DNA TGCAGTGCTGAGCAACAGGGAGATACGCAGTATTTT. Translation gives CSAEQQGDTQYF.

J is TRBJ2-2 and V is TRBV7-6; 7 bases are a match to TRBD2. Germline CDR1 reads SGHVS; CDR2 reads FNYEAQ. J lost 5 bases, V lost 4 bases, and 10 bases had no gene match. This CDR3 is 16 amino acids long. CDR3 protein: CASSSIAGDETGELFF. CDR3 sequence (DNA): TGTGCCAGCAGCTCCATTGCGGGGGATGAGACCGGGGAGCTGTTTTTT.

The chain is built from TRBV20-1 and TRBJ1-4; D not certain. Trimming took off 3 bases at V and 6 bases at J, with 8 bases between the two ends. CDR1 and CDR2 (germline): DFQATT, SNEGSKA (reference sequence). The CDR3 spans 12 residues. CDR3 region: CSASPADEKLFF. Here the CDR3 DNA reads TGCAGTGCTAGTCCAGCGGATGAAAAACTGTTTTTT.

This clonotype was detected only a few times. The gene calls are TRBV6-5 and TRBJ1-5, with D uncertain. Germline V lookup: CDR1 MNHEY, CDR2 SVGAGI. Trimming removed 6 bases at V and 4 bases at J, with 13 bases between. The CDR3 spans 14 residues. The CDR3 loop reads CASRVRLGNQPQHF. The CDR3 region has the DNA TGTGCCAGCAGGGTAAGGTTGGGTAATCAGCCCCAGCATTTT.